Sequencing of this T cell receptor beta chain was carried out in a study of control samples from healthy donors and cancer patients. Germline values: CDR1 LGHNA, CDR2 YSLEER. The CDR3 is 17 residues long. The V gene end was trimmed by 5 bases and the J gene end by 3 bases; junction bases not matched to a gene: 12. Assay: immunoSEQ multiplex PCR; the TCRdb copy retains only in-frame clones and omits some. In the table there are tens of thousands of clones, less than 90% of which are singletons. The chain is built from TRBV4-3 and TRBJ2-2, with 7 bases identical to TRBD1. This TCR was sampled from a woman in her seventies in good health. Sequences were obtained from blood. CDR3 DNA sequence: TGCGCCAGCAGCTCACCCACAGGGGCTGCGGACACCGGGGAGCTGTTTTTT. Amino acids: CASSSPTGAADTGELFF.